The 6 T cell receptor beta chains below were found in one sample sequenced in a study of CD8+CD57+ T cells in acquired aplastic anemia. Overall study results and limits: Patients carried CD8+CD57+ cells that were less diverse than their total CD4+ and CD8+ pools.

The authors sequenced patients whose flow cytometry had shown CD8+CD57+ cell expansion. Genomic DNA templated the TCR beta VDJ and CDR3 profiling. TCRdb independently ran MiXCR on the reads; one entry per CDR3 protein. The sample consists of about 17,000 distinct CDR3 sequences, about 40% of them appearing once. The antigens these receptors bind are not known. Sequencing was done on a sample of CD8+CD57+ T cells sorted from PBMCs. This sample's subset: bead-enriched CD8+CD57+ effector memory T cells from SAA patients. The origin of the receptors is a human donor with aplastic anemia.

On this clonotype: A much more abundant neighbour one base away suggests this may be a read error. This chain links TRBV6-2 or TRBV6-3 with TRBJ1-2; D unresolved. CDR3 length: 13 residues. The germline V gene encodes CDR1 MNHEY and CDR2 SVGEGT. Trimming pared 3 bases from V and 7 bases from J, leaving 12 bases between. CDR3 in DNA: TGTGCCAGCAGTTATAGCGACGTGGCTGGCTACACCTTC. It yields the protein CASSYSDVAGYTF.

This clonotype was seen a single time. V gene TRBV20-1 combines with J gene TRBJ2-3, with D tentatively TRBD2 (6 bases). Germline lookup yields CDR1 DFQATT and CDR2 SNEGSKA (reference sequence). The V end lost 3 bases, the J end lost 5 bases, and 15 bases lay between the germline ends. The CDR3 spans 14 residues. The CDR3 sequence: CSARKRVGGDTQYF. As DNA, the CDR3 is TGCAGTGCTAGGAAGCGGGTCGGGGGAGATACGCAGTATTTT.

This clonotype has just a few counts. The junction does not match germline at one end; this may be a read error. The chain joins TRBV7-7 to TRBJ2-3; 8 bases are shared with TRBD1. Per germline, CDR1 SSHAT and CDR2 FNYEAQ (reference sequence). The CDR3 runs to 15 residues. CDR3 bases: TGTGCTAGCAGCATAGGACAGGGAGGCACAGATACGCAGTATTTT. It is translated as CASSIGQGGTDTQYF.

The sample holds many counts of this clonotype. V usage is TRBV6-1 and J usage is TRBJ2-1, with 10 bases aligning to TRBD2. CDR1 and CDR2 from the germline V gene are MNHNS and SASEGT. V was clipped by 7 bases and J by 9 bases; unmatched bases: 15. CDR3 length equals 16 residues. The CDR3 DNA follows: TGTGCCAGCATTCAACCGGGACTAGCGTCTGTAGGTGAGCAGTTCTTC. Its translation: CASIQPGLASVGEQFF.

This clonotype was counted many times. V gene TRBV2 combines with J gene TRBJ2-7, with D perhaps TRBD2 (7 bases). Trimming pared 8 bases from V and 2 bases from J, leaving 13 bases between. Germline assignment: CDR1 SNHLY and CDR2 FYNNEI. The CDR3 extends over 13 amino acids. In nucleotides, the CDR3 is TGTGCCAGCGTCGACGGGGGGCCCTACGAGCAGTACTTC. Residues: CASVDGGPYEQYF.

The chain couples TRBV30 to TRBJ1-2, with D perhaps TRBD1 (5 bases). This CDR3 has 11 amino acids. CDR1 and CDR2 from the germline V gene are GTSNPN and SVGIG (reference sequence). Trimming pared 2 bases from V and 9 bases from J, leaving 10 bases between. In nucleotides, the CDR3 is TGTGCCTGGAGTTGGGAGGGGAGCTACACCTTC. Translating gives CAWSWEGSYTF.